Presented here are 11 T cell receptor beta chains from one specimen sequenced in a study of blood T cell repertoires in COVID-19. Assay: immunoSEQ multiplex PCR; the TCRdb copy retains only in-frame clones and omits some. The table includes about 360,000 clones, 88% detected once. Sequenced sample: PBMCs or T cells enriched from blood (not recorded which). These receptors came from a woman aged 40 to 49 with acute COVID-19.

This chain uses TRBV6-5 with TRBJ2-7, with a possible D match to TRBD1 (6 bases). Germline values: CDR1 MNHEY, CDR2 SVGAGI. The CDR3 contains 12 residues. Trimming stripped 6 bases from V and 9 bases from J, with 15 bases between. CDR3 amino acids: CASRQAGALQYF. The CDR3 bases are TGTGCCAGCAGACAAGCAGGGGCCTTGCAGTACTTC.

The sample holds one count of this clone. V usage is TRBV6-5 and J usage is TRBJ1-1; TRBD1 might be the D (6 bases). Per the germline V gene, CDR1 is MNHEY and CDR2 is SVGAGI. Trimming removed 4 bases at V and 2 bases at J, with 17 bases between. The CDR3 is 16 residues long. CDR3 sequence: CASSFGWDTLNTEAFF. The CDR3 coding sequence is TGTGCCAGCAGTTTTGGGTGGGACACTTTAAACACTGAAGCTTTCTTT.

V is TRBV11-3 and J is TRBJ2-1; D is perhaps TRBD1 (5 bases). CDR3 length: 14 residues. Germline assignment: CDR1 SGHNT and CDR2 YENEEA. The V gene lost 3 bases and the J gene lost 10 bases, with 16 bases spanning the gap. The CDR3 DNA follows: TGTGCCAGCAGCTTGGGCAGGGCGGCAGACGAGCAGTTCTTC. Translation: CASSLGRAADEQFF.

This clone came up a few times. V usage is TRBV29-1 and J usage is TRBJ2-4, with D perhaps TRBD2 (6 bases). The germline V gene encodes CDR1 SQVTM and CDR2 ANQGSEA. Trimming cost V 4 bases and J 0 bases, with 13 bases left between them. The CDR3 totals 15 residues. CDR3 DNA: TGCAGCGTTGCCGGAGGGGTTTTAGCCAAAAACATTCAGTACTTC. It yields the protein CSVAGGVLAKNIQYF. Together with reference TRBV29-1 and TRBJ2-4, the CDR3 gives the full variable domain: SAVISQKPSRDICQRGTSLTIQCQVDSQVTMMFWYRQQPGQSLTLIATANQGSEATYESGFVIDKFPISRPNLTFSTLTVSNMSPEDSSIYLCSVAGGVLAKNIQYFGAGTRLSVL.

The CDR3 bases are TGCAGCGTTGATGGGCGAGACTACACAGATACGCAGTATTTT. Protein sequence: CSVDGRDYTDTQYF. V usage is TRBV29-1 and J usage is TRBJ2-3; D possibly corresponds to TRBD2 (5 bases). Germline V gene data show CDR1 as SQVTM and CDR2 as ANQGSEA. This CDR3 has 14 amino acids. Trimming left V 3 bases short and J 2 bases short, with 12 bases between.

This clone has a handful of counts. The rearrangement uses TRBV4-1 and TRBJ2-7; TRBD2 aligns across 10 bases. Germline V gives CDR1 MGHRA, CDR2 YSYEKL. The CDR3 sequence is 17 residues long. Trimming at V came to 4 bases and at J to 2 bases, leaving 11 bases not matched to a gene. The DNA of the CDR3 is TGCGCCAGCAGCCTCCTTGGAAATAGCGGGGGGACCTACGAGCAGTACTTC. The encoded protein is CASSLLGNSGGTYEQYF.

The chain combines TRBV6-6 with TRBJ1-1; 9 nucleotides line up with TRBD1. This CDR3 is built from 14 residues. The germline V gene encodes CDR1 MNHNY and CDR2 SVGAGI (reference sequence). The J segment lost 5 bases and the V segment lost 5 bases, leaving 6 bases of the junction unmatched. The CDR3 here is CASSPWTGETEAFF. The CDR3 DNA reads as TGTGCCAGCAGTCCCTGGACAGGGGAAACTGAAGCTTTCTTT.

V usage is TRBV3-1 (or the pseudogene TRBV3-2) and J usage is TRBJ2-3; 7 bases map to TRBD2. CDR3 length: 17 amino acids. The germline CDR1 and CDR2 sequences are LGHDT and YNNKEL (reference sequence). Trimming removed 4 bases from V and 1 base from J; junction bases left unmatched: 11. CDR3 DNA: TGTGCCAGCAGCCCGACTAGCACGGGGATCCGCACAGATACGCAGTATTTT. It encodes CASSPTSTGIRTDTQYF.

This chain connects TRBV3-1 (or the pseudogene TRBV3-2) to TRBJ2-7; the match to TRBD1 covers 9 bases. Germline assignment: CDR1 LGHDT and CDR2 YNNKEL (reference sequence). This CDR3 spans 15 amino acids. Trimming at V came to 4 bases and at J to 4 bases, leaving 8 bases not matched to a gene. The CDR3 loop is CASSPAGQGIYEQYF. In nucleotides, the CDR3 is TGTGCCAGCAGCCCGGCCGGACAGGGGATATACGAGCAGTACTTC.

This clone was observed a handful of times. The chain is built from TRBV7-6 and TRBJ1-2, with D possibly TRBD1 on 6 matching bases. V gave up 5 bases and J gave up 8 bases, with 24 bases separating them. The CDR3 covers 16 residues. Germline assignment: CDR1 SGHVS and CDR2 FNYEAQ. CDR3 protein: CASSPLRSRTVEGYTF. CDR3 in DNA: TGTGCCAGCAGCCCACTCCGGAGCCGGACAGTCGAGGGCTACACCTTC.

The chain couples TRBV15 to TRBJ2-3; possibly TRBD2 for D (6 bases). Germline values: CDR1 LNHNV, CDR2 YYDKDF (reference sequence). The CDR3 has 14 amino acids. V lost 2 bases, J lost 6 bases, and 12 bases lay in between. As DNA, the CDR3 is TGTGCCACCAGCAGACTAGCGTTTATGGATACGCAGTATTTT. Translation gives CATSRLAFMDTQYF.